These 31 T cell receptor beta chains originate from one sample sequenced in a study of T-cell reconstitution after alpha-beta-depleted transplantation in children. Preparing the TCRbeta library involved the use of unique molecular identifiers. TCRdb processed the PCR reads anew with MiXCR; each CDR3 protein has one entry. The sample lists approximately 980,000 distinct CDR3 sequences, about 29% occurring once. The sequences come from PBMCs, mostly from graft donor cells, collected 360 days after TCRalphabeta/CD19-depleted stem cell transplant. The receptors were gathered from a boy under three years old who had a stem cell transplant for SCID, so the T cells may come from the graft donor.

This chain joins TRBV18 and TRBJ2-3; D gene ambiguous. Trimming left V 2 bases short and J 0 bases short, with 12 bases between. Germline CDR1 is KGHSH and CDR2 is LQKENI. This CDR3 region has 16 residues. CDR3 protein: CASSPTRSQSTDTQYF. As DNA, the CDR3 is TGTGCCAGCTCACCAACCAGGAGTCAAAGCACAGATACGCAGTATTTT.

The chain has TRBV6-2 or TRBV6-3 and TRBJ2-1; 14 nucleotides line up with TRBD2. There are 14 residues in the CDR3. Germline-derived CDR1 and CDR2 are MNHEY and SVGEGT. V shed 8 bases, J shed 8 bases, and the junction held 5 bases outside the gene matches. The CDR3, as DNA: TGTGCCAGCCGGACTAGCGGGGGGAGGTATGAGCAGTTCTTC. This encodes CASRTSGGRYEQFF.

There are a few counts of this clonotype. This rearrangement joins TRBV20-1 to TRBJ2-3; D not certain. The length of the CDR3 is 16 residues. Germline lookup yields CDR1 DFQATT and CDR2 SNEGSKA (reference sequence). The V gene lost 2 bases and the J gene lost 2 bases, with 17 bases spanning the gap. CDR3: CSARSLPDILTDTQYF. DNA of the CDR3: TGCAGTGCTAGATCCCTACCCGACATTCTCACAGATACGCAGTATTTT.

The genes are TRBV16 and TRBJ1-1; TRBD1 matches at 8 bases. The CDR3 loop spans 15 amino acids. Germline V CDR1 and CDR2: KGHSY, FQNENV. J gave up 4 bases and V 2 bases, and 6 bases lay outside the gene matches. The CDR3 sequence is CASSQRGQGPTEAFF. DNA of the CDR3: TGTGCCAGCAGCCAACGCGGACAGGGACCCACTGAAGCTTTCTTT.

This sequence joins TRBV20-1 and TRBJ2-1, with 11 bases aligning to TRBD2. This CDR3 has 15 residues. From germline, CDR1 is DFQATT and CDR2 SNEGSKA (reference sequence). Trimming took 4 bases from V and 2 from J; bases not matched to a gene: 4. The DNA of the CDR3 is TGCAGTGCTATTAGCGGGGGGGTACCCTACAATGAGCAGTTCTTC. Translated: CSAISGGVPYNEQFF.

This chain uses TRBV5-1 with TRBJ1-1; possibly TRBD1 for D (6 bases). V was shortened by 1 base and J by 5 bases, with 15 bases between the two germline ends. Germline V gene sequence: CDR1 SGHRS, CDR2 YFSETQ. CDR3 length: 15 amino acids. The CDR3 nucleotides read TGCGCCAGCAGCTTGATGAGGGCAGGGGATACTGAAGCTTTCTTT. Translated: CASSLMRAGDTEAFF.

The rearrangement joins TRBV19 to TRBJ2-2, with 10 positions matching TRBD2. V shed 5 bases and J 5 bases; nucleotides not matched to a gene: 11. Germline values: CDR1 LNHDA, CDR2 SQIVND (reference sequence). This CDR3 has 17 amino acids. CDR3 nucleotide sequence: TGTGCCAGTAGTCGGGCCGAACTAGCGGGGTTTACCGGGGAGCTGTTTTTT. Protein sequence: CASSRAELAGFTGELFF.

V usage is TRBV7-2 and J usage is TRBJ2-1; D may match TRBD1 or TRBD2 (7 bases each). Between the trimmed V and J ends, which lost 0 bases and 3 bases, there was a span of 15 bases. The CDR3 covers 17 residues. Germline V gives CDR1 SGHTA, CDR2 FQGNSA. CDR3 nucleotides: TGTGCCAGCAGCTTAGCGGGGGGCAGGGGGGGCTACAATGAGCAGTTCTTC. It is translated as CASSLAGGRGGYNEQFF.

The table lists this clonotype with a few counts. V is TRBV7-2 and J is TRBJ2-2, with TRBD2 identical over 8 bases. The CDR3 covers 17 residues. Germline V gene lookup returns CDR1 SGHTA and CDR2 FQGNSA. Unmatched junction bases numbered 10, after V lost 0 bases and J lost 7 bases. The CDR3: CASSLAQRGRFGGELFF. CDR3 DNA: TGTGCCAGCAGCTTAGCCCAGCGGGGGAGGTTTGGCGGGGAGCTGTTTTTT.

This clonotype has just a few counts. V usage is TRBV28 and J usage is TRBJ1-2; no clear D. The germline CDR1 and CDR2 sequences are MDHEN and SYDVKM. The V end was cut by 0 bases, the J end by 8 bases, with 7 bases between. The CDR3 sequence is 12 residues long. The CDR3 region has the DNA TGTGCCAGCAGTTTATGGCCATTAGGCTACACCTTC. It encodes CASSLWPLGYTF.

The rearrangement joins TRBV10-2 to TRBJ2-2; the match to TRBD1 covers 7 bases. Per the germline V gene, CDR1 is WSHSY and CDR2 is SAAADI. The CDR3 runs 15 residues. J lost 6 bases, V lost 8 bases, and 12 bases had no gene match. The CDR3 region is CASSPGTAGAGELFF. The CDR3 bases are TGCGCCAGCTCTCCCGGGACAGCTGGGGCCGGGGAGCTGTTTTTT.

The table lists this clonotype with a few counts. The chain recombines TRBV28 with TRBJ2-7; no reliable D call. Germline values: CDR1 MDHEN, CDR2 SYDVKM. V was pared by 8 bases and J by 6 bases, with 20 bases between. This CDR3 has 14 amino acids. The chain's CDR3 is CASQGGLISREQYF. The CDR3 DNA is TGTGCCAGCCAAGGCGGTCTAATATCTCGCGAGCAGTACTTC.

V gene TRBV3-1 combines with J gene TRBJ2-7; TRBD2 matches 11 bases. CDR1 and CDR2 from the germline V gene are LGHDT and YNNKEL (reference sequence). The CDR3 has 16 amino acids. V was pared by 1 base and J by 7 bases, with 9 bases of the junction left unmatched. CDR3 nucleotides: TGTGCCAGCAGCCAAGCCTGGCTAGCGGGGGGCGTGGAGCAGTACTTC. This encodes CASSQAWLAGGVEQYF.

This clonotype was found a few times. The chain is built from TRBV20-1 and TRBJ2-1; 8 bases line up with TRBD1. There are 12 residues in the CDR3. V lost 6 bases and J lost 6; bases outside the gene matches: 4. Germline V CDR1 and CDR2: DFQATT, SNEGSKA (reference sequence). The CDR3 here is CSAPGQANEQFF. The CDR3 DNA reads as TGCAGTGCGCCGGGACAGGCCAATGAGCAGTTCTTC.

This clonotype was picked up a small number of times. V is TRBV5-1 and J is TRBJ2-7, with a weak D call TRBD2 (6 bases). Between the trimmed V and J ends, which lost 3 bases and 0 bases, there was a span of 13 bases. The germline gives CDR1 SGHRS, CDR2 YFSETQ. This CDR3 spans 15 amino acids. This CDR3 is CASSYEGLHSYEQYF. CDR3 nucleotide sequence: TGCGCCAGCAGCTATGAGGGACTCCACTCCTACGAGCAGTACTTC.

This CDR3 reads CASSLAEPSGANVLTF. CDR3 in DNA: TGTGCCAGCAGTTTAGCGGAGCCTTCTGGGGCCAACGTCCTGACTTTC. The chain uses TRBV12-3 or TRBV12-4 and TRBJ2-6; no firm D call. The length of the CDR3 is 16 residues. The ends were cut back, 0 bases at V and 1 base at J, with 7 bases in the middle.

The J gene is TRBJ2-5, the V gene TRBV12-3 or TRBV12-4; the D is unclear. The length of the CDR3 is 15 residues. With 3 bases removed from V and 7 bases from J, the gap between germline ends came to 18 bases. CDR3 bases: TGTGCCAGCAGTTTTAGAGCGAGCCCATCGGGGACCCAGTACTTC. Its translation is CASSFRASPSGTQYF.

The chain carries TRBV20-1 and TRBJ2-5; TRBD2 is a possible D gene (6 bases). Trimming shortened V by 3 bases and J by 2 bases, and 19 bases separated the two germline ends. In germline, CDR1 is DFQATT, CDR2 SNEGSKA (reference sequence). The CDR3 is 16 amino acids. DNA of the CDR3: TGCAGTGCTAGGGCGGGGCCGAAAGGGGATCAAGAGACCCAGTACTTC. Encoded protein: CSARAGPKGDQETQYF.

There are a few counts of this clonotype. This chain connects TRBV18 to TRBJ2-5; TRBD1 matches at 7 bases. Germline trimming cut 5 bases from V and 1 base from J; bases unmatched to any gene: 4. Germline-derived CDR1 and CDR2 are KGHSH and LQKENI. The CDR3 has 14 amino acids. This chain's CDR3 is CASSIRDSQETQYF. The DNA for the CDR3 is TGTGCCAGCTCAATCCGGGACAGCCAAGAGACCCAGTACTTC.

This clonotype has just a few counts. The conserved phenylalanine or tryptophan is not found at the CDR3 terminus, so this likely reflects a read error. This chain connects TRBV5-6 to TRBJ1-2; D unclear. V shed 4 bases and J shed 8 bases, with 18 bases lying between them. The CDR3 extends over 14 amino acids. CDR1 is SGHDT and CDR2 is YYEEEE in the germline V gene. In DNA, the CDR3 is TGTGCCAGCAGCCCGTTCCATTCCGTTTGGGGCTACACCTGC. Its translation is CASSPFHSVWGYTC.

The rearrangement links TRBV6-2 or TRBV6-3 to TRBJ2-5, with TRBD2 as a possible D gene (5 bases). V lost 4 bases and J lost 5, with 17 bases in between. The germline V gene has CDR1 MNHEY and CDR2 SVGEGT. CDR3 size: 15 residues. This chain's CDR3 is CASSLPRGLVETQYF. In nucleotides, the CDR3 is TGTGCCAGCAGTTTACCCCGAGGGTTGGTGGAGACCCAGTACTTC.

This clonotype has more than one count but fewer than ten. The rearrangement joins TRBV18 to TRBJ2-3, with TRBD2 identical over 8 bases. The CDR3 has 17 amino acids. V dropped 0 bases and J dropped 2; count of bases not matched to a gene: 7. CDR1 and CDR2 (germline): KGHSH, LQKENI. CDR3 coding DNA: TGTGCCAGCTCACCACCCCTAAGCGGGGGTCCCACAGATACGCAGTATTTT. Translating gives CASSPPLSGGPTDTQYF.

The CDR3 DNA reads as TGTGCCAGCAGCGGACGAATATACTCCGGGGAGCTGTTTTTT. Translating gives CASSGRIYSGELFF. This sequence joins TRBV14 and TRBJ2-2; D is unresolved. Trimming took off 5 bases at V and 6 bases at J, with 13 bases between the two ends. In germline, CDR1 is SGHDN, CDR2 FVKESK. The CDR3 has 14 amino acids.

This clonotype was recorded a few times. The chain has TRBV27 and TRBJ2-3, with a possible D match to TRBD2 (5 bases). This CDR3 has 16 amino acids. The V end was cut by 2 bases, the J end by 0 bases, with 12 bases between. Germline assignment: CDR1 MNHEY and CDR2 SMNVEV (reference sequence). The CDR3 sequence is CASSLRVGVSTDTQYF. The CDR3 DNA follows: TGTGCCAGCAGTTTAAGGGTCGGGGTCAGCACAGATACGCAGTATTTT.

This clonotype appeared many times. The chain has TRBV19 and TRBJ1-6, with D possibly matching TRBD1 (5 bases). CDR3 length: 14 residues. Looked up from germline, CDR1 is LNHDA and CDR2 is SQIVND (reference sequence). The V gene lost 4 bases and the J gene lost 6 bases, with 10 bases spanning the gap. The CDR3 is CASSTGTVNSPLHF. CDR3 bases: TGTGCCAGTAGTACGGGGACCGTTAATTCACCCCTCCACTTT.

The rearrangement links TRBV5-1 to TRBJ2-5; D remains ambiguous. Germline V CDR1 and CDR2: SGHRS, YFSETQ. V lost 3 bases and J 3 bases, leaving 15 bases between the germline ends. The CDR3 is 15 residues long. CDR3 sequence: CASSSRIDGKETQYF. The CDR3 region has the DNA TGCGCCAGCAGCTCCCGAATAGACGGAAAAGAGACCCAGTACTTC.

This clonotype was recorded a few times. CDR3 loop: CSASLGTYEQYF. As DNA, the CDR3 is TGCAGTGCTAGCTTGGGGACCTACGAGCAGTACTTC. The chain joins TRBV20-1 to TRBJ2-7; D remains unclear. The germline V and J ends were trimmed by 3 bases and 2 bases, with 8 bases remaining between them. CDR3 size: 12 residues. Germline loops: CDR1 DFQATT, CDR2 SNEGSKA (reference sequence).

This clonotype was seen only a few times. The chain couples TRBV5-1 to TRBJ1-1; D gene unclear. CDR3 size: 12 residues. V was pared by 7 bases and J by 4 bases, with 11 bases between. Germline CDR1 is SGHRS and CDR2 is YFSETQ. The CDR3 is CASGSGITEAFF. Here the CDR3 DNA reads TGCGCCAGCGGCTCCGGGATCACTGAAGCTTTCTTT.

This clonotype was recorded a few times. The chain joins TRBV7-2 to TRBJ1-1; the D gene is possibly TRBD1 (5 bases). The length of the CDR3 is 16 residues. V lost 4 bases and J lost 4, with 19 bases in between. The germline V gene has CDR1 SGHTA and CDR2 FQGNSA. In DNA form, the CDR3 reads TGTGCCAGCAGCTCTGGACATAACTGGGCATCCACTGAAGCTTTCTTT. Translating it yields CASSSGHNWASTEAFF. Filled out from reference TRBV7-2 and TRBJ1-1, the complete variable domain reads GAGVSQSPSNKVTEKGKDVELRCDPISGHTALYWYRQSLGQGLEFLIYFQGNSAPDKSGLPSDRFSAERTGGSVSTLTIQRTQQEDSAVYLCASSSGHNWASTEAFFGQGTRLTVV.

In its sample, this clonotype was seen a few times. The chain employs TRBV11-2 and TRBJ2-7; tentatively, D is TRBD2 (5 bases). This CDR3 region has 13 residues. Trimming cost V 2 bases and J 4 bases, with 9 bases left between them. In germline, CDR1 is SGHAT, CDR2 FQNNGV. CDR3 in amino acids: CASSLFWEYEQYF. The CDR3 DNA follows: TGTGCCAGCAGCTTATTTTGGGAGTACGAGCAGTACTTC.

This clonotype was observed a handful of times. The V call is TRBV5-1, the J call TRBJ2-7; perhaps TRBD1 as D (6 bases). The germline CDR1 and CDR2 sequences are SGHRS and YFSETQ. V lost 0 bases and J 4 bases, leaving 14 bases between the germline ends. This CDR3 is built from 15 residues. In DNA form, the CDR3 reads TGCGCCAGCAGCTTGGACGGACAGCCTCATTACGAGCAGTACTTC. It encodes CASSLDGQPHYEQYF.